This is a list of T cell receptor beta chains from one sample in a study of human thymus T cells. TCRdb's table, derived via immunoSEQ multiplex PCR, lists solely in-frame clones and lacks some. Here the sample spans about 44,000 clones, 94% being singletons. Material for sequencing was blood. These receptors were collected from a boy younger than two with a congenital heart defect but otherwise immunologically healthy. Each CDR3 is given with its conserved first and last residue. Fields, in order: CDR3 length, clone size, V gene, D gene, J gene, CDR3 DNA, CDR3 protein. The D gene is left open where the match is weak. Clone sizes are given selectively: once, few, many, or a class where the clone is expanded.

len: 17
abundance: -
v_gene: TRBV10-1
d_gene: TRBD2
j_gene: TRBJ2-1
CDR3nt: TGCGCCAGCAGTCGGACTAGCGGGGGCCTCGCTTACAATGAGCAGTTCTTC
CDR3aa: CASSRTSGGLAYNEQFF

len: 15
abundance: few
v_gene: TRBV7-9
d_gene: TRBD1
j_gene: TRBJ2-2
CDR3nt: TGTGCCAGCAGCTTTGGGGACAGGGATACCGGGGAGCTGTTTTTT
CDR3aa: CASSFGDRDTGELFF

len: 15
abundance: -
v_gene: TRBV7-2
d_gene: -
j_gene: TRBJ1-5
CDR3nt: TGTGCCAGCAGCTTAGCTTGGAGTGGCAATCAGCCCCAGCATTTT
CDR3aa: CASSLAWSGNQPQHF

len: 12
abundance: -
v_gene: TRBV27
d_gene: TRBD1
j_gene: TRBJ1-2
CDR3nt: TGTGCCAGTAGGACAGGCCTAGGAGGCTACACCTTC
CDR3aa: CASRTGLGGYTF

len: 14
abundance: once
v_gene: TRBV5-4
d_gene: -
j_gene: TRBJ2-7
CDR3nt: TGTGCCAGCAGCCCCGACAGTAAGTCCTACGAGCAGTACTTC
CDR3aa: CASSPDSKSYEQYF

len: 15
abundance: -
v_gene: TRBV7-2
d_gene: TRBD1
j_gene: TRBJ1-6
CDR3nt: TGTGCCAGCAGCTTAGTAGACAGGGGGAATTCACCCCTCCACTTT
CDR3aa: CASSLVDRGNSPLHF

len: 15
abundance: -
v_gene: TRBV4-2
d_gene: TRBD2
j_gene: TRBJ2-3
CDR3nt: TGTGCCAGCAGCCAACTAGCGGGGGGCACAGATACGCAGTATTTT
CDR3aa: CASSQLAGGTDTQYF

len: 17
abundance: -
v_gene: TRBV7-2
d_gene: TRBD1
j_gene: TRBJ1-5
CDR3nt: TGTGCCAGCAGCTCTAGGACAGGCCCTTATAGCAATCAGCCCCAGCATTTT
CDR3aa: CASSSRTGPYSNQPQHF

len: 17
abundance: -
v_gene: TRBV4-1
d_gene: TRBD2
j_gene: TRBJ2-7
CDR3nt: TGCGCCAGCAGCCAAGGGCCCCTAGCGGGGCTAGCCTACGAGCAGTACTTC
CDR3aa: CASSQGPLAGLAYEQYF

len: 14
abundance: -
v_gene: TRBV4-1
d_gene: -
j_gene: TRBJ2-7
CDR3nt: TGCGCCAGCAGCCAAACAGGAAAAGCCTACGAGCAGTACTTC
CDR3aa: CASSQTGKAYEQYF

len: 14
abundance: once
v_gene: TRBV5-5
d_gene: -
j_gene: TRBJ2-7
CDR3nt: TGTGCCAGCAGCTTTCAGGGCTACCCCTACGAGCAGTACTTC
CDR3aa: CASSFQGYPYEQYF

len: 15
abundance: -
v_gene: TRBV12-5
d_gene: TRBD2
j_gene: TRBJ2-1
CDR3nt: TGTGCTAGTGGTTTTAGGCTAGCGGGGGGGAATGAGCAGTTCTTC
CDR3aa: CASGFRLAGGNEQFF

len: 14
abundance: -
v_gene: TRBV11-2
d_gene: -
j_gene: TRBJ1-6
CDR3nt: TGTGCCAGCAGCCCGGTAGGCTTGAATTCACCCCTCCACTTT
CDR3aa: CASSPVGLNSPLHF

len: 14
abundance: -
v_gene: TRBV10-3
d_gene: -
j_gene: TRBJ2-7
CDR3nt: TGTGCCATCAGTGAGAACGTAGGGAAGGGCGAGCAGTACTTC
CDR3aa: CAISENVGKGEQYF

len: 15
abundance: -
v_gene: TRBV4-1
d_gene: -
j_gene: TRBJ2-1
CDR3nt: TGCGCCAGCAGCCCCGTCCCCAATTCCTACAATGAGCAGTTCTTC
CDR3aa: CASSPVPNSYNEQFF

len: 14
abundance: -
v_gene: TRBV5-4
d_gene: -
j_gene: TRBJ2-5
CDR3nt: TGTGCCAGCAGCTCCGACAGGTCCCAAGAGACCCAGTACTTC
CDR3aa: CASSSDRSQETQYF

len: 14
abundance: -
v_gene: TRBV18
d_gene: TRBD2
j_gene: TRBJ2-7
CDR3nt: TGTGCCAGCTCACCGGCGGGGGGGTCCTACGAGCAGTACTTC
CDR3aa: CASSPAGGSYEQYF

len: 14
abundance: -
v_gene: TRBV10-3
d_gene: TRBD2
j_gene: TRBJ2-5
CDR3nt: TGTGCCATCAGTAGCGGGGGGGCCTTAAAGACCCAGTACTTC
CDR3aa: CAISSGGALKTQYF

len: 11
abundance: -
v_gene: TRBV4-3
d_gene: -
j_gene: TRBJ2-2
CDR3nt: TGCGCCTCCTCGAACACCGGGGAGCTGTTTTTT
CDR3aa: CASSNTGELFF

len: 16
abundance: -
v_gene: TRBV27
d_gene: TRBD2
j_gene: TRBJ2-3
CDR3nt: TGTGCCAGCAGTCACATATGGGCGGGGGGCACAGATACGCAGTATTTT
CDR3aa: CASSHIWAGGTDTQYF

len: 14
abundance: -
v_gene: TRBV5-1
d_gene: -
j_gene: TRBJ2-7
CDR3nt: TGCGCCAGCAGCTTGGCCGCCAGATCCTACGAGCAGTACTTC
CDR3aa: CASSLAARSYEQYF

len: 15
abundance: -
v_gene: TRBV5-1
d_gene: -
j_gene: TRBJ1-6
CDR3nt: TGCGCCAGCAGCTTTGGAGCAGGGGAAAATTCACCCCTCCACTTT
CDR3aa: CASSFGAGENSPLHF

len: 13
abundance: -
v_gene: TRBV19
d_gene: -
j_gene: TRBJ1-6
CDR3nt: TGTGCCAGTAGTTTGGCAGCCAATTCACCCCTCCACTTT
CDR3aa: CASSLAANSPLHF

len: 16
abundance: -
v_gene: TRBV15
d_gene: -
j_gene: TRBJ1-3
CDR3nt: TGTGCCACCAGCAGAGATCACCTGGCGGTGGGGGACACCATATATTTT
CDR3aa: CATSRDHLAVGDTIYF

len: 14
abundance: -
v_gene: TRBV2
d_gene: TRBD1
j_gene: TRBJ1-2
CDR3nt: TGTGCCAGCAGGGATACAGGGGGCGCAGCTGGCTACACCTTC
CDR3aa: CASRDTGGAAGYTF

len: 14
abundance: -
v_gene: TRBV30
d_gene: -
j_gene: TRBJ1-1
CDR3nt: TGTGCCTGGGCCCTTCCTGTCCTGTACCCTGAAGCTTTCTTT
CDR3aa: CAWALPVLYPEAFF

len: 14
abundance: -
v_gene: TRBV6-5
d_gene: -
j_gene: TRBJ1-4
CDR3nt: TGTGCCAGCAGTTACTTCCAGGGTGGTGAAAAACTGTTTTTT
CDR3aa: CASSYFQGGEKLFF

len: 18
abundance: -
v_gene: TRBV4-2
d_gene: TRBD2
j_gene: TRBJ2-5
CDR3nt: TGTGCCAGCAGCCAAGGCGGACTAGCGGGGGGCGGAGGAGAGACCCAGTACTTC
CDR3aa: CASSQGGLAGGGGETQYF

len: 13
abundance: -
v_gene: TRBV5-6
d_gene: -
j_gene: TRBJ2-7
CDR3nt: TGTGCCAGCAGCTTAACGTTCGCCGGCGAGCAGTACTTC
CDR3aa: CASSLTFAGEQYF

len: 13
abundance: few
v_gene: TRBV5-1
d_gene: -
j_gene: TRBJ1-1
CDR3nt: TGCGCCAGCAGCTTGGTAAGGAACACTGAAGCTTTCTTT
CDR3aa: CASSLVRNTEAFF

len: 12
abundance: -
v_gene: TRBV7-9
d_gene: -
j_gene: TRBJ1-5
CDR3nt: TGTGCCAGCAGCAGGACGAATCAGCCCCAGCATTTT
CDR3aa: CASSRTNQPQHF

len: 11
abundance: -
v_gene: TRBV12-5
d_gene: -
j_gene: TRBJ2-3
CDR3nt: TGTGCTAGTGGTTCCACGGATACGCAGTATTTT
CDR3aa: CASGSTDTQYF

len: 12
abundance: -
v_gene: TRBV7-9
d_gene: -
j_gene: TRBJ2-7
CDR3nt: TGTGCCAGCAGCTTTAGTCCCTACGAGCAGTACTTC
CDR3aa: CASSFSPYEQYF

len: 14
abundance: -
v_gene: TRBV6-5
d_gene: -
j_gene: TRBJ1-5
CDR3nt: TGTGCCAGCACTAAAATCCTCCTTGATCAGCCCCAGCATTTT
CDR3aa: CASTKILLDQPQHF

len: 15
abundance: -
v_gene: TRBV29-1
d_gene: TRBD2
j_gene: TRBJ2-3
CDR3nt: TGCAGCGTCACTCCGGGGACTAGCGTACCAGATACGCAGTATTTT
CDR3aa: CSVTPGTSVPDTQYF